Listed below are T cell receptor beta chains from one sample, sequenced in a study of regulatory T cells in long-lasting Graves disease. TCRdb re-derived calls from the multiplex PCR reads in MiXCR, one entry per CDR3 protein. The sample has about 540,000 distinct CDR3 sequences, roughly 12% seen once. These data also featured in a second study, about T cells in Graves' hyperthyroidism and ophthalmopathy.

The sample in question was peripheral blood mononuclear cells (PBMCs), obtained at new diagnosis, from a patient treated with antithyroid drugs. The receptors stem from a man between 25 and 39 years old with Graves disease. The CDR3 runs from the conserved cysteine through the conserved F or W. Fields, in order: V gene, clone size, D gene, J gene, CDR3 protein, CDR3 DNA. The D gene is left open where the match is weak. Clone size is stated in some rows and not others, as once, few, many or a class when expanded.

v_call: TRBV14
clone_size: few
d_call: TRBD2
j_call: TRBJ2-5
cdr3_aa: CASSQEFSGLGGETQYF
cdr3_nt: TGTGCCAGCAGCCAAGAGTTTTCGGGACTAGGAGGAGAGACCCAGTACTTC

v_call: TRBV2
clone_size: few
d_call: TRBD1
j_call: TRBJ2-2
cdr3_aa: CASRLTGDAGELLF
cdr3_nt: TGTGCCAGCAGATTGACAGGGGATGCCGGGGAGCTGCTTTTT

v_call: TRBV10-3
clone_size: .
d_call: .
j_call: TRBJ1-1
cdr3_aa: CAISELINTEAFF
cdr3_nt: TGTGCCATCAGTGAACTGATAAACACTGAAGCTTTCTTT

v_call: TRBV12-3/TRBV12-4
clone_size: .
d_call: TRBD2
j_call: TRBJ2-7
cdr3_aa: CASSSRTSRSVAEQYF
cdr3_nt: TGTGCCAGCAGTTCTCGGACTAGCAGGAGCGTTGCCGAGCAGTACTTC

v_call: TRBV28
clone_size: few
d_call: .
j_call: TRBJ1-1
cdr3_aa: CASSSHSLGTEAFF
cdr3_nt: TGTGCCAGCAGCTCCCACTCACTCGGGACTGAAGCTTTCTTT

v_call: TRBV12-3/TRBV12-4
clone_size: .
d_call: TRBD2
j_call: TRBJ2-1
cdr3_aa: CASSKTSGGRRNEQFF
cdr3_nt: TGTGCCAGCAGTAAGACTAGCGGGGGGCGACGCAATGAGCAGTTCTTC

v_call: TRBV30
clone_size: many
d_call: .
j_call: TRBJ2-7
cdr3_aa: CAWREKMYEQYF
cdr3_nt: TGTGCCTGGAGAGAGAAAATGTACGAGCAGTACTTC

v_call: TRBV28
clone_size: many
d_call: .
j_call: TRBJ2-5
cdr3_aa: CASSRTPLETQYF
cdr3_nt: TGTGCCAGCAGTCGAACTCCCCTGGAGACCCAGTACTTC

v_call: TRBV12-3/TRBV12-4
clone_size: many
d_call: .
j_call: TRBJ2-3
cdr3_aa: CASNRAYGVTDTQYF
cdr3_nt: TGTGCCAGCAATAGAGCTTACGGTGTAACAGATACGCAGTATTTT

v_call: TRBV5-1
clone_size: once
d_call: .
j_call: TRBJ2-3
cdr3_aa: CASSPGDETDTQYF
cdr3_nt: TGCGCCAGCAGCCCTGGGGACGAAACAGATACGCAGTATTTT

v_call: TRBV7-9
clone_size: many
d_call: .
j_call: TRBJ2-4
cdr3_aa: CASSFPVGGAENIQYF
cdr3_nt: TGTGCCAGCAGCTTTCCGGTTGGGGGCGCAGAAAACATTCAGTACTTC

v_call: TRBV6-1
clone_size: .
d_call: .
j_call: TRBJ1-5
cdr3_aa: CASRGNSNQPQHF
cdr3_nt: TGTGCCAGCAGGGGGAATAGCAATCAGCCCCAGCATTTT